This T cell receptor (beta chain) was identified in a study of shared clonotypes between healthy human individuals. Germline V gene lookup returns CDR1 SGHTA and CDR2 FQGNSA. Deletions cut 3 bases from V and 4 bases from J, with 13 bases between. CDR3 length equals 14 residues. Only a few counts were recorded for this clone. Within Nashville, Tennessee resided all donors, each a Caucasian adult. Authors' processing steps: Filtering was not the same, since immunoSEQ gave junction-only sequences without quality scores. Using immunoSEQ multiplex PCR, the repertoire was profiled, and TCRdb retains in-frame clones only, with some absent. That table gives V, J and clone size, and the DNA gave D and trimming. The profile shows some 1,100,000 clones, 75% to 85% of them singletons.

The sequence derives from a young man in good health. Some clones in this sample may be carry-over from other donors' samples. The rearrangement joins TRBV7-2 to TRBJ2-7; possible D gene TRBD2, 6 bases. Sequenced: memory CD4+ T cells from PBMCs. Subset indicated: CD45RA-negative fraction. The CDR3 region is CASSFGGKNYEQYF. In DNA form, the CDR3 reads TGTGCCAGCAGCTTTGGGGGGAAGAATTACGAGCAGTACTTC.